Reported below is one T cell receptor beta chain. This specimen belongs to a study of blood T cell repertoires in COVID-19. The CDR3 length is 16 residues. Germline lookup yields CDR1 ENHRY and CDR2 SYGVKD. V dropped 0 bases and J dropped 2; count of bases not matched to a gene: 5. Sequencing used immunoSEQ multiplex PCR; TCRdb keeps in-frame clones, though not all of them. The sample has 120,000 to 150,000 clones; about 80% are singletons. Sequencing used peripheral blood. V gene TRBV10-3 combines with J gene TRBJ2-7, with TRBD1 matching 9 bases. This TCR was sampled from a human donor in a cohort sampled during active COVID-19. CDR3 DNA sequence: TGTGCCATCAGTGAGTCCGGACAGGGGCCAACCTACGAGCAGTACTTC. Its protein is CAISESGQGPTYEQYF.